The rows below give T cell receptor beta chains drawn from one sample of a study of cytomegalovirus exposure and HLA in healthy donors. Assay used: immunoSEQ multiplex PCR; TCRdb lists only in-frame clones, some missing. The data contain roughly 95,000 clones, about 80% of them singletons. Sequenced sample: PBMCs. Every receptor here comes from a man aged 25-45 years in good health and CMV-seropositive. Both conserved end residues are part of each CDR3. D genes are given only for firm matches. The listing skips clone size in some rows; elsewhere it reads once, few, many or a size class.

J | D | V | size | CDR3 | DNA
TRBJ2-7 | NA | TRBV7-2 | NA | CASSLNRNSYEQYF | TGTGCCAGCAGCTTAAACAGAAACTCCTACGAGCAGTACTTC
TRBJ1-5 | NA | TRBV6-5 | NA | CASGAGGNQPQHF | TGTGCCAGCGGGGCTGGAGGGAATCAGCCCCAGCATTTT
TRBJ1-1 | NA | TRBV6-5 | NA | CASSYGGSGGTEAFF | TGTGCCAGCAGTTACGGGGGCTCCGGAGGCACTGAAGCTTTCTTT
TRBJ2-7 | NA | TRBV29-1 | NA | CSVVLGAYEQYF | TGCAGCGTTGTATTAGGGGCCTACGAGCAGTACTTC
TRBJ2-2 | NA | TRBV5-1 | few | CASMGGGSNTGELFF | TGCGCCAGCATGGGGGGGGGCTCGAACACCGGGGAGCTGTTTTTT
TRBJ1-1 | NA | TRBV5-1 | few | CASSLDSYTEAFF | TGCGCCAGCAGCTTGGACTCATACACTGAAGCTTTCTTT
TRBJ1-1 | TRBD1 | TRBV7-9 | NA | CASSYYRGGAEAFF | TGTGCCAGCAGTTATTACAGGGGCGGGGCTGAAGCTTTCTTT
TRBJ2-5 | NA | TRBV5-6 | many | CASSQTSGETQYF | TGTGCCAGCAGCCAGACTAGTGGGGAGACCCAGTACTTC
TRBJ1-1 | TRBD1 | TRBV5-1 | NA | CASSSGTGTLEAFF | TGCGCCAGCAGCTCCGGGACAGGGACCCTTGAAGCTTTCTTT
TRBJ1-5 | NA | TRBV29-1 | NA | CSVVLHQGPQHF | TGCAGCGTTGTTCTACATCAGGGGCCCCAGCATTTT
TRBJ1-5 | NA | TRBV15 | NA | CATSYNQPQHF | TGTGCCACCAGCTATAATCAGCCCCAGCATTTT
TRBJ1-3 | NA | TRBV5-6 | NA | CASSRQSSGNTIYF | TGTGCCAGCAGCAGACAGAGCTCTGGAAACACCATATATTTT
TRBJ2-7 | NA | TRBV9 | NA | CASSPGSGGYEQYF | TGTGCCAGCAGCCCCGGGTCTGGCGGCTACGAGCAGTACTTC
TRBJ2-3 | TRBD2 | TRBV28 | NA | CASSAGLAGSNTQYF | TGTGCCAGCAGTGCGGGACTAGCGGGTTCGAATACGCAGTATTTT
TRBJ2-5 | NA | TRBV5-1 | NA | CAGSWGRHRGETQYF | TGCGCCGGCAGCTGGGGTAGACACCGAGGGGAGACCCAGTACTTC
TRBJ2-7 | TRBD1 | TRBV7-2 | NA | CASSRVPGQASYEQYF | TGTGCCAGCAGCCGGGTACCGGGACAGGCCTCCTACGAGCAGTACTTC
TRBJ2-1 | TRBD2 | TRBV5-8 | NA | CASSLGLRGGGRDEQFF | TGTGCCAGCAGCTTGGGACTCCGGGGGGGAGGGCGGGATGAGCAGTTCTTC
TRBJ2-1 | TRBD2 | TRBV29-1 | NA | CSVTQMGGRAGEQFF | TGCAGCGTGACCCAGATGGGCGGGAGGGCCGGCGAGCAGTTCTTC
TRBJ2-1 | TRBD1 | TRBV19 | NA | CASRRGTGPYNEQFF | TGTGCCAGTAGAAGGGGGACAGGGCCCTACAATGAGCAGTTCTTC
TRBJ2-5 | TRBD2 | TRBV7-9 | NA | CSSSLRLAGVLFQETQYF | TGTTCCAGCAGCTTAAGGCTAGCGGGAGTTCTTTTTCAAGAGACCCAGTACTTC
TRBJ2-7 | TRBD2 | TRBV7-9 | once | CVSSLFLAGDEQYF | TGTGTCAGCAGCTTATTTCTAGCGGGAGACGAGCAGTACTTC
TRBJ1-5 | TRBD1 | TRBV19 | NA | CASSVRTGNQPQHF | TGTGCCAGTAGTGTCCGGACAGGAAATCAGCCCCAGCATTTT
TRBJ2-5 | NA | TRBV7-2 | NA | CASSLESGEQETQYF | TGTGCCAGCAGCTTAGAATCCGGTGAACAAGAGACCCAGTACTTC
TRBJ2-3 | NA | TRBV4-2 | NA | CASSQGGDTDTQYF | TGTGCCAGCAGCCAAGGCGGGGACACAGATACGCAGTATTTT
TRBJ1-4 | TRBD1 | TRBV4-3 | NA | CASRPQDRGLEKLFF | TGCGCCAGCAGACCTCAGGACAGGGGGCTTGAAAAACTGTTTTTT
TRBJ2-7 | NA | TRBV28 | NA | CASSPLGVNGAYEQYF | TGTGCCAGCAGTCCTCTGGGAGTGAATGGGGCCTACGAGCAGTACTTC
TRBJ2-3 | NA | TRBV5-1 | NA | CASSLDRRGTDTQYF | TGCGCCAGCAGCTTGGACAGGAGAGGCACAGATACGCAGTATTTT
TRBJ2-6 | TRBD1 | TRBV12-5 | NA | CASGSGQSGANVLTF | TGTGCTAGTGGTTCGGGACAGTCTGGGGCCAACGTCCTGACTTTC
TRBJ1-3 | NA | TRBV6-5 | NA | CASSSPGRDGNTIYF | TGTGCCAGCAGTTCACCTGGCAGGGATGGAAACACCATATATTTT
TRBJ2-2 | TRBD2 | TRBV7-3 | NA | CASTLRGGGNTGELFF | TGTGCCAGCACCCTCCGGGGGGGAGGAAACACCGGGGAGCTGTTTTTT
TRBJ2-7 | TRBD1 | TRBV7-2 | NA | CASSSSGDRGYEQYF | TGTGCCAGCAGCTCGAGTGGGGACAGGGGATACGAGCAGTACTTC
TRBJ1-2 | TRBD1 | TRBV9 | NA | CASSGDRPYRSYTF | TGTGCCAGCAGCGGGGACAGACCTTACAGAAGCTACACCTTC
TRBJ2-7 | TRBD1 | TRBV6-6 | NA | CASSETGSSYEQYF | TGTGCCAGCAGTGAGACAGGGAGCTCCTACGAGCAGTACTTC
TRBJ1-1 | NA | TRBV10-3 | NA | CATLPGQVGPTEAFF | TGTGCCACACTACCGGGACAAGTGGGACCCACTGAAGCTTTCTTT
TRBJ2-1 | NA | TRBV19 | NA | CASRLTPRELSTRSSYNEQFF | TGTGCCAGTAGACTAACTCCGCGAGAACTCTCAACCCGTAGCTCCTACAATGAGCAGTTCTTC
TRBJ2-2 | TRBD2 | TRBV7-3 | few | CASSLTSLAGVTTGELFF | TGTGCCAGCAGCTTAACGTCGCTAGCGGGAGTCACTACCGGGGAGCTGTTTTTT
TRBJ1-1 | NA | TRBV19 | NA | CASSSYRTGMNTEAFF | TGTGCCAGTAGCAGTTACAGAACAGGTATGAACACTGAAGCTTTCTTT
TRBJ1-2 | NA | TRBV18 | NA | CASSPGLDYGYTF | TGTGCCAGCTCACCGGGACTGGACTATGGCTACACCTTC
TRBJ1-4 | TRBD1 | TRBV10-1 | NA | CASGGQGKPF | TGCGCCAGCGGAGGACAGGGAAAACCTTTT
TRBJ1-1 | TRBD1 | TRBV27 | NA | CASSWTGGKRSEAFF | TGTGCCAGCAGTTGGACAGGGGGAAAGAGGTCGGAAGCTTTCTTT
TRBJ1-5 | TRBD1 | TRBV28 | NA | CASRTGGSNQPQHF | TGTGCCAGCAGGACAGGGGGCAGCAATCAGCCCCAGCATTTT
TRBJ1-2 | NA | TRBV5-6 | once | CASSPLLRDGYTF | TGTGCCAGCAGCCCCCTTCTCCGGGATGGCTACACCTTC
TRBJ2-3 | NA | TRBV9 | few | CASSQTPGTQYF | TGTGCCAGCAGCCAAACCCCAGGTACGCAGTATTTT
TRBJ1-2 | TRBD1 | TRBV27 | NA | CASSGQDNYGYTF | TGTGCCAGCAGTGGACAGGACAACTATGGCTACACCTTC
TRBJ2-3 | TRBD2 | TRBV29-1 | NA | CSVSGGSEASTDTQYF | TGCAGCGTTTCAGGCGGGAGTGAGGCTAGCACAGATACGCAGTATTTT
TRBJ1-2 | NA | TRBV7-9 | NA | CASSPGRGPGYTF | TGTGCCAGCAGCCCCGGCAGGGGACCTGGCTACACCTTC
TRBJ1-1 | TRBD1 | TRBV9 | NA | CASSSGQGDSMNTEAFF | TGTGCCAGCAGCTCTGGACAGGGGGATAGCATGAACACTGAAGCTTTCTTT
TRBJ1-1 | NA | TRBV5-1 | NA | CASSTQQSTEAFF | TGCGCCAGCAGCACTCAACAGAGCACTGAAGCTTTCTTT
TRBJ2-7 | TRBD1 | TRBV27 | NA | CASSFDGTGSSYEQYF | TGTGCCAGCAGTTTTGACGGGACAGGGAGCTCCTACGAGCAGTACTTC
TRBJ1-2 | TRBD1 | TRBV6-1 | NA | CATKGQGFGYTF | TGTGCCACCAAGGGACAGGGTTTTGGCTACACCTTC
TRBJ2-3 | TRBD1 | TRBV7-9 | NA | CASSSTQGDTDTQYF | TGTGCCAGCAGCTCCACCCAGGGGGACACAGATACGCAGTATTTT
TRBJ1-5 | TRBD1 | TRBV19 | NA | CASRDRGNQPQHF | TGTGCCAGTAGGGACAGGGGAAATCAGCCCCAGCATTTT
TRBJ1-3 | NA | TRBV5-1 | NA | CASSLAPSGLSGNTIYF | TGCGCCAGCAGCTTGGCCCCCTCAGGGCTCTCTGGAAACACCATATATTTT
TRBJ2-7 | TRBD2 | TRBV27 | NA | CASSLSRGAYEQYF | TGTGCCAGCAGTTTATCTCGGGGGGCCTACGAGCAGTACTTC
TRBJ1-2 | TRBD1 | TRBV4-1 | once | CASSLAEGAGGYTF | TGCGCCAGCAGCCTCGCCGAGGGGGCGGGGGGCTACACCTTC
TRBJ2-7 | NA | TRBV7-9 | NA | CASSSITVEQYF | TGTGCCAGCAGCTCAATTACAGTCGAGCAGTACTTC
TRBJ1-5 | NA | TRBV4-1 | NA | CASSQQGSQPQHF | TGCGCCAGCAGCCAACAGGGAAGTCAGCCCCAGCATTTT